A selection of T cell receptor beta chains follows, all from one sample in a study of OX40 agonist ivuxolimab in advanced cancers. Using immunoSEQ multiplex PCR, the repertoire was profiled, and TCRdb retains in-frame clones only, with some absent. The repertoire holds over 50,000 clones, with 70% to 85% as singletons. The starting material was CD4+ or CD8+ T cells sorted from blood, obtained in a trial of the OX40 agonist ivuxolimab. These receptors were collected from an adult with an advanced solid tumor such as melanoma, head and neck, liver or kidney cancer. Both conserved end residues are part of each CDR3. Each record gives: J gene, clone size, V gene, D gene, CDR3 DNA, CDR3 protein. A D gene is named only where the DNA matches it firmly. A row's size may be missing; if present it is once, few, many or a size class.

J gene: TRBJ1-1; clone size: NA; V gene: TRBV7-9; D gene: NA; CDR3 DNA: TGTGCCAGCAGCTTTACCTGGACAACGGAAGCTTTCTTT; CDR3 protein: CASSFTWTTEAFF
J gene: TRBJ2-7; clone size: NA; V gene: TRBV6-5; D gene: TRBD1; CDR3 DNA: TGTGCCAGCAGTTACAGCGGGACAGGGTTAAGTAAGCAGTACTTC; CDR3 protein: CASSYSGTGLSKQYF
J gene: TRBJ1-2; clone size: NA; V gene: TRBV2; D gene: TRBD1; CDR3 DNA: TGTGCCAGCAGTAAGGACAGGGGGACCTATGGCTACACCTTC; CDR3 protein: CASSKDRGTYGYTF
J gene: TRBJ2-1; clone size: NA; V gene: TRBV5-1; D gene: NA; CDR3 DNA: TGCGCCAGCAGCTCCCAGGGGAATGAGCAGTTCTTC; CDR3 protein: CASSSQGNEQFF
J gene: TRBJ2-7; clone size: NA; V gene: TRBV11-3; D gene: NA; CDR3 DNA: TGTGCCAGCAGCTTAGATGCAGGGGCCTACGAGCAGTACTTC; CDR3 protein: CASSLDAGAYEQYF
J gene: TRBJ2-3; clone size: NA; V gene: TRBV6-5; D gene: NA; CDR3 DNA: TGTGCCAGCAGTTCCCCCGGGGCGTATACGCAGTATTTT; CDR3 protein: CASSSPGAYTQYF
J gene: TRBJ1-1; clone size: NA; V gene: TRBV7-2; D gene: NA; CDR3 DNA: TGTGCCAGCAGCTTTGAGTGGGGGAACACTGAAGCTTTCTTT; CDR3 protein: CASSFEWGNTEAFF
J gene: TRBJ2-7; clone size: NA; V gene: TRBV4-2; D gene: TRBD1; CDR3 DNA: TGTGCCAGCAGCCAAGCATCTGCACAGGGGAACGAGCAGTACTTC; CDR3 protein: CASSQASAQGNEQYF
J gene: TRBJ2-1; clone size: NA; V gene: TRBV19; D gene: NA; CDR3 DNA: TGTGCCAGTAGTCCTCTGGGGTCCTACAATGAGCAGTTCTTC; CDR3 protein: CASSPLGSYNEQFF
J gene: TRBJ2-5; clone size: few; V gene: TRBV5-1; D gene: TRBD1; CDR3 DNA: TGCGCCAGCAGCTTGTACGGACAGGGGGCCCAAGAGACCCAGTACTTC; CDR3 protein: CASSLYGQGAQETQYF
J gene: TRBJ1-2; clone size: NA; V gene: TRBV9; D gene: TRBD1; CDR3 DNA: TGTGCCAGCAGCGTGGGACAGGGGGCAGGGTATGGCTACACCTTC; CDR3 protein: CASSVGQGAGYGYTF
J gene: TRBJ2-1; clone size: NA; V gene: TRBV29-1; D gene: TRBD2; CDR3 DNA: TGCAGCGCTTCGGGACCGGGAGGAGATAGTGAGCAGTTCTTC; CDR3 protein: CSASGPGGDSEQFF
J gene: TRBJ1-4; clone size: NA; V gene: TRBV18; D gene: TRBD1; CDR3 DNA: TGTGCCAGCTCACCCCCGGGACAGGGAGGAGAAAAACTGTTTTTT; CDR3 protein: CASSPPGQGGEKLFF
J gene: TRBJ2-7; clone size: NA; V gene: TRBV29-1; D gene: TRBD1; CDR3 DNA: TGCAGCGTTGACTCGACCGGGACAGGGGGGTTCGAGCAGTACTTC; CDR3 protein: CSVDSTGTGGFEQYF
J gene: TRBJ2-5; clone size: NA; V gene: TRBV5-1; D gene: TRBD2; CDR3 DNA: TGCGCCAGCAGCTTGGGATACACTAGCGGGGGCAGCGAGACCCAGTACTTC; CDR3 protein: CASSLGYTSGGSETQYF
J gene: TRBJ1-5; clone size: NA; V gene: TRBV30; D gene: NA; CDR3 DNA: TGTGCCTGGAGCCCTGGATCGGGCAGGGACCAGCCCCAGCATTTT; CDR3 protein: CAWSPGSGRDQPQHF
J gene: TRBJ1-4; clone size: NA; V gene: TRBV30; D gene: NA; CDR3 DNA: TGTGCCTGGAGTGTACATGCAACTAATGAAAAACTGTTTTTT; CDR3 protein: CAWSVHATNEKLFF
J gene: TRBJ2-5; clone size: NA; V gene: TRBV7-2; D gene: NA; CDR3 DNA: TGTGCCAGCAGCTTAAACCAGGGACCTCAAGAGACCCAGTACTTC; CDR3 protein: CASSLNQGPQETQYF
J gene: TRBJ2-2; clone size: NA; V gene: TRBV5-1; D gene: NA; CDR3 DNA: TGCGCCAGCAGCCGGGCACCAGGGCCCACCGGGGAGCTGTTTTTT; CDR3 protein: CASSRAPGPTGELFF
J gene: TRBJ2-3; clone size: NA; V gene: TRBV7-6; D gene: TRBD1; CDR3 DNA: TGTGCCAGCAGCTTCACAGGGGGCAGTGTCGCAGATACGCAGTATTTT; CDR3 protein: CASSFTGGSVADTQYF
J gene: TRBJ2-6; clone size: NA; V gene: TRBV6-5; D gene: NA; CDR3 DNA: TGTGCCAGCAGTTTTGAAAATACTGGGGCCAACGTCCTGACTTTC; CDR3 protein: CASSFENTGANVLTF
J gene: TRBJ1-1; clone size: NA; V gene: TRBV19; D gene: NA; CDR3 DNA: TGTGCCAGTAGTACCTCGGGACGGAACACTGAAGCTTTCTTT; CDR3 protein: CASSTSGRNTEAFF
J gene: TRBJ1-6; clone size: NA; V gene: TRBV5-4; D gene: NA; CDR3 DNA: TGTGCCAGCAGACAGGTTAATTCACCCCTCCACTTT; CDR3 protein: CASRQVNSPLHF
J gene: TRBJ1-1; clone size: NA; V gene: TRBV7-7; D gene: NA; CDR3 DNA: TGTGCTAGCAGCCCCCGGCGGTCGGTTAGGGAAGCTTTCTTT; CDR3 protein: CASSPRRSVREAFF
J gene: TRBJ2-7; clone size: NA; V gene: TRBV5-1; D gene: TRBD1; CDR3 DNA: TGCGCCAGCAGGTCTGGGACAGGGATCTACGAGCAGTACTTC; CDR3 protein: CASRSGTGIYEQYF
J gene: TRBJ1-6; clone size: NA; V gene: TRBV10-3; D gene: TRBD1; CDR3 DNA: TGTGCCAACCCTCGCCGGGACAGGTATCGATGGGGCAATTCACCCCTCCACTTT; CDR3 protein: CANPRRDRYRWGNSPLHF
J gene: TRBJ2-7; clone size: NA; V gene: TRBV6-5; D gene: NA; CDR3 DNA: TGTGCCAGCAGGGACACAGGGAATGCGGACTACGAGCAGTACTTC; CDR3 protein: CASRDTGNADYEQYF
J gene: TRBJ2-5; clone size: NA; V gene: TRBV6-6; D gene: TRBD2; CDR3 DNA: TGTGCCAGCACTCTAGCGGGGGAGACCCAGTACTTC; CDR3 protein: CASTLAGETQYF
J gene: TRBJ1-1; clone size: NA; V gene: TRBV28; D gene: NA; CDR3 DNA: TGTGCCAGCAGAACCTGGGGGGGAGGTGGGACTGAAGCTTTCTTT; CDR3 protein: CASRTWGGGGTEAFF
J gene: TRBJ2-2; clone size: NA; V gene: TRBV5-8; D gene: TRBD1; CDR3 DNA: TGTGCCAGCAGCACGAGACAGGGGGCAGGCACCGGGGAGCTGTTTTTT; CDR3 protein: CASSTRQGAGTGELFF
J gene: TRBJ1-2; clone size: NA; V gene: TRBV4-3; D gene: NA; CDR3 DNA: TGCGCCAGCAGCCTCCTCCTGGGGGATAACTATGGCTACACCTTC; CDR3 protein: CASSLLLGDNYGYTF
J gene: TRBJ2-5; clone size: NA; V gene: TRBV4-1; D gene: NA; CDR3 DNA: TGCGCCAGCAGCCAGAGTACAGGGAGGGGGCAAGAGACCCAGTACTTC; CDR3 protein: CASSQSTGRGQETQYF
J gene: TRBJ1-5; clone size: NA; V gene: TRBV5-4; D gene: NA; CDR3 DNA: TGTGCCAGCAGCTTTAAAACACCTAGCAATCAGCCCCAGCATTTT; CDR3 protein: CASSFKTPSNQPQHF
J gene: TRBJ1-2; clone size: NA; V gene: TRBV11-2; D gene: NA; CDR3 DNA: TGTGCCAGCAGTTCAGTCGGGGGCCGAGAGGGCTACACCTTC; CDR3 protein: CASSSVGGREGYTF
J gene: TRBJ2-2; clone size: few; V gene: TRBV7-2; D gene: TRBD2; CDR3 DNA: TGTGCCAGCAGCTCTAGCGGGGCCCAGACCGGGGAGCTGTTTTTT; CDR3 protein: CASSSSGAQTGELFF
J gene: TRBJ2-2; clone size: NA; V gene: TRBV7-2; D gene: NA; CDR3 DNA: TGTGCCAGCAGCCGAGATAGCAGAGGTGCAGGGGAGCTGTTTTTT; CDR3 protein: CASSRDSRGAGELFF
J gene: TRBJ1-1; clone size: NA; V gene: TRBV7-9; D gene: NA; CDR3 DNA: TGTGCCAGCAGCTCCCAGGTTGAGGCTTTCTTT; CDR3 protein: CASSSQVEAFF
J gene: TRBJ2-1; clone size: once; V gene: TRBV19; D gene: TRBD2; CDR3 DNA: TGTGCCAGTAGTAACCAGCGGGGGGGCGTTGAGCAGTTCTTC; CDR3 protein: CASSNQRGGVEQFF
J gene: TRBJ2-7; clone size: few; V gene: TRBV6-5; D gene: TRBD1; CDR3 DNA: TGTGCCAGCAGTTACTCAGTTCAGGGGGTCTACGAGCAGTACTTC; CDR3 protein: CASSYSVQGVYEQYF
J gene: TRBJ2-3; clone size: once; V gene: TRBV5-1; D gene: TRBD2; CDR3 DNA: TGCGCCAGCAGCTTGTCGGCGGGGGGGCCGTTGGATACGCAGTATTTT; CDR3 protein: CASSLSAGGPLDTQYF
J gene: TRBJ2-3; clone size: NA; V gene: TRBV28; D gene: TRBD1; CDR3 DNA: TGTGCCAGCAGTTTTGGGGGACAGGGCACAGATACGCAGTATTTT; CDR3 protein: CASSFGGQGTDTQYF
J gene: TRBJ1-6; clone size: few; V gene: TRBV6-1; D gene: NA; CDR3 DNA: TGTGCCAGCACCCCAGCGGGGACCGGGAATTCACCCCTCCACTTT; CDR3 protein: CASTPAGTGNSPLHF
J gene: TRBJ2-7; clone size: NA; V gene: TRBV11-2; D gene: NA; CDR3 DNA: TGTGCCAGCAGTAAAGGCTACGAGCAGTACTTC; CDR3 protein: CASSKGYEQYF
J gene: TRBJ2-5; clone size: NA; V gene: TRBV7-8; D gene: TRBD2; CDR3 DNA: TGTGCCAGCAGCTTAAGAGGGTCCTTTGGCGGGGGGGCTTTGGTGACCCAGTACTTC; CDR3 protein: CASSLRGSFGGGALVTQYF
J gene: TRBJ2-5; clone size: NA; V gene: TRBV10-3; D gene: TRBD2; CDR3 DNA: TGTGCCACCTCCGGGACTAGCGGACAAGAGACCCAGTACTTC; CDR3 protein: CATSGTSGQETQYF
J gene: TRBJ2-3; clone size: NA; V gene: TRBV5-1; D gene: TRBD2; CDR3 DNA: TGCGCCAGCAGCTTGGTGACTTCGGGGGGTAGAGATACGCAGTATTTT; CDR3 protein: CASSLVTSGGRDTQYF
J gene: TRBJ1-1; clone size: NA; V gene: TRBV19; D gene: TRBD1; CDR3 DNA: TGTGCCAGTAGTACCGGACAGGGGGGCATGAACACTGAAGCTTTCTTT; CDR3 protein: CASSTGQGGMNTEAFF
J gene: TRBJ2-5; clone size: NA; V gene: TRBV11-2; D gene: NA; CDR3 DNA: TGTGCCAGCAGCTTACCCACCGGGACGGAGAAGACCCAGTACTTC; CDR3 protein: CASSLPTGTEKTQYF
J gene: TRBJ2-2; clone size: NA; V gene: TRBV28; D gene: NA; CDR3 DNA: TGTGCCAGCCGAGGGAGGAGGAACACCGGGGAGCTGTTTTTT; CDR3 protein: CASRGRRNTGELFF
J gene: TRBJ1-2; clone size: NA; V gene: TRBV19; D gene: TRBD1; CDR3 DNA: TGTGCCAGTAGTGTTGGGACAGACTATGGCTACACCTTC; CDR3 protein: CASSVGTDYGYTF
J gene: TRBJ1-6; clone size: NA; V gene: TRBV6-1; D gene: NA; CDR3 DNA: TGTGCCAGCAGTGGGGCCTATAATTCACCCCTCCACTTT; CDR3 protein: CASSGAYNSPLHF
J gene: TRBJ2-7; clone size: NA; V gene: TRBV28; D gene: TRBD2; CDR3 DNA: TGTGCCAGCACCTCCGGGACTAGCGGGGGGACCTACGAGCAGTACTTC; CDR3 protein: CASTSGTSGGTYEQYF
J gene: TRBJ1-2; clone size: NA; V gene: TRBV7-2; D gene: TRBD1; CDR3 DNA: TGTGCCAGCAGCTCAAAAGACAGGGGGCGGTATGGCTACACCTTC; CDR3 protein: CASSSKDRGRYGYTF
J gene: TRBJ2-1; clone size: NA; V gene: TRBV2; D gene: TRBD1; CDR3 DNA: TGTGCCAGTCAGGGACAGGGAACCTACAATGAGCAGTTCTTC; CDR3 protein: CASQGQGTYNEQFF
J gene: TRBJ2-7; clone size: few; V gene: TRBV12-5; D gene: NA; CDR3 DNA: TGTGCTAGTGGTTTGGTAAGAGTTAAGGAAGCCTACGAGCAGTACTTC; CDR3 protein: CASGLVRVKEAYEQYF
J gene: TRBJ1-1; clone size: NA; V gene: TRBV28; D gene: NA; CDR3 DNA: TGTGCCAGCAGTTTATCGACCAGGGCGAACACTGAAGCTTTCTTT; CDR3 protein: CASSLSTRANTEAFF
J gene: TRBJ1-2; clone size: NA; V gene: TRBV5-4; D gene: TRBD1; CDR3 DNA: TGTGCCAGCAGCATTAGGGGTGTACAGGGGAACACCTTC; CDR3 protein: CASSIRGVQGNTF